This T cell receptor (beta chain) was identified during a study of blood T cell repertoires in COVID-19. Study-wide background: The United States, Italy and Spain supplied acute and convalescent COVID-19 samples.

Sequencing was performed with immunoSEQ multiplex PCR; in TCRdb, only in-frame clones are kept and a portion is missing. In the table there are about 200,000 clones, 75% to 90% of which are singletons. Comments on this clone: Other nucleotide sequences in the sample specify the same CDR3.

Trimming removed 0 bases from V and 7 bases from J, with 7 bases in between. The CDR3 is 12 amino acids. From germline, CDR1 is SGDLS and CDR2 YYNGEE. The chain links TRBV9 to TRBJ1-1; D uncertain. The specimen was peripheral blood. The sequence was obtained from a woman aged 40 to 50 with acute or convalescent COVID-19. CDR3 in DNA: TGTGCCAGCAGCGTAGATGGACTTGAAGCTTTCTTT. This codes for CASSVDGLEAFF.